The rows below give T cell receptor beta chains drawn from one sample of a study of T-cell memory formation after mild COVID-19. TCRdb independently ran MiXCR on the 5' RACE reads; one entry per CDR3 protein. The data hold about 130,000 distinct CDR3 sequences, with about a sixth observed a single time. The specimen was PBMCs or a T cell subset sorted from them (not recorded which). These receptors were taken from a man between 18 and 29 years old who had mild COVID-19 (a few samples of this study predate the infection). Cell type and time point are not known. CDR3s include the opening cysteine and the closing phenylalanine or tryptophan. D genes are given only for firm matches.

d_call | v_call | cdr3_aa
NA | TRBV20-1 | CSASRGARTDTQYF
TRBD1 | TRBV5-1 | CASSSGQGAWGTEAFF
NA | TRBV5-1 | CASSMTLGELFF
NA | TRBV20-1 | CSARDLPSGNTEAFF
NA | TRBV29-1 | CTGLGGVETQYF
TRBD2 | TRBV4-1 | CASSRGSGGYSYEQYF
NA | TRBV29-1 | CSVGTVQDYGYTF
NA | TRBV5-1 | CASSLEPRKTDTQYF
NA | TRBV7-9 | CASSFTVTDTQYF
TRBD1 | TRBV28 | CASSLSQGVGGNSPLHF